This paragraph reports one T cell receptor beta chain. Its antigen is not identified. RNA, at roughly 0.5 to 1 ug, was reverse transcribed with random hexamers. MiXCR was run by TCRdb on the immunoSEQ multiplex PCR reads, yielding one entry per CDR3 protein. The table has about 100,000 distinct CDR3 sequences, 95% seen once. These data originate in a study of CD8 T cells in Susac syndrome. For the study at large: Patients with Susac syndrome were therapy-naive, on corticosteroids, or on intravenous immunoglobulin alone at blood draw.

Study-wide findings and caveats: TEMRA cells and active patients showed peak Susac CD8+ clonal expansion. Susac-specific public clones were found in both the total CD8+ and the CD8+ TEMRA repertoires, with around 16 in the former and roughly five in the latter.

Negative isolation was applied to CD8+ and CD4+ T cells, and FACS enrichment was applied to TEMRA cells. This clonotype was sampled from a human donor with Susac syndrome. What was sequenced was CD8+ T cells from PBMCs.

CDR3 nucleotides: TGTGCCAGCAGCCAGCCGGATGATACGCAGTATTTT. Its translation: CASSQPDDTQYF. The genes are TRBV3-1 and TRBJ2-3; no reliable D call. V lost 3 bases, J lost 6 bases, and 7 bases lay in between. The CDR3 is 12 residues long. From germline, CDR1 is LGHDT and CDR2 YNNKEL (reference sequence).